These 4 T cell receptor beta chains originate from one sample sequenced in a study of blood T cell repertoires in COVID-19. Generated by immunoSEQ multiplex PCR, the TCRdb table keeps only in-frame clones and is missing some. The repertoire has 200,000 to 300,000 clones, around 90% of them found once; the top ten carry 3.7%. The material sequenced was peripheral blood. The receptor source for this set is a middle-aged woman with acute or convalescent COVID-19.

The V and J genes are TRBV5-4 and TRBJ2-2, with 9 bases identical to TRBD1. The CDR3 is 15 amino acids. Looked up from germline, CDR1 is SGHNT and CDR2 is YYREEE (reference sequence). Trimming removed 3 bases from V and 1 base from J; junction bases left unmatched: 1. Here the CDR3 reads CASSSDRGNTGELFF. CDR3 DNA: TGTGCCAGCAGCTCGGACAGGGGGAACACCGGGGAGCTGTTTTTT.

The chain combines TRBV5-6 with TRBJ2-4, with 7 bases lining up with TRBD1. CDR3 length: 17 amino acids. The junction had 13 bases not matched to a gene; V was cut back by 0 bases and J by 7 bases. CDR1 is SGHDT and CDR2 is YYEEEE in the germline V gene. The CDR3 spells CASSLGTTGSPLNIQYF. CDR3 DNA: TGTGCCAGCAGCTTGGGTACGACAGGGTCGCCGTTGAACATTCAGTACTTC.

This sequence joins TRBV7-9 and TRBJ2-3; 12 positions match TRBD1. The CDR3 has 18 residues. V gave up 3 bases and J gave up 3 bases; unmatched junction bases: 10. The germline V gene encodes CDR1 SEHNR and CDR2 FQNEAQ (reference sequence). The CDR3 sequence is CASSFRDRGQGITDTQYF. The CDR3 nucleotides are TGTGCCAGCAGCTTCCGGGACAGGGGGCAGGGTATTACAGATACGCAGTATTTT.

The chain uses TRBV5-8 and TRBJ2-7; TRBD1 matches at 9 bases. Trimming took 0 bases from V and 6 from J; bases not matched to a gene: 1. In germline, CDR1 is SGHTS, CDR2 YDEGEE. This CDR3 contains 13 residues. CDR3 loop: CASSLDRGLEQYV. CDR3 in DNA: TGTGCCAGCAGCTTGGACAGGGGGCTCGAGCAGTACGTC.